This is a list of T cell receptor beta chains from one sample in a study of shared clonotypes between healthy human individuals. Sequencing used immunoSEQ multiplex PCR; TCRdb keeps in-frame clones, though not all of them. This repertoire shows more than 2 million clones, under 97% found once; its top ten account for 0.13%. Sequenced material: naive CD4+ T cells sorted from blood. Receptors originate from a young man in good health. The CDR3 runs from the conserved cysteine through the conserved F or W. The order of the fields is clone size, D gene, J gene, V gene, CDR3 DNA, CDR3 protein. D genes are given only for firm matches. Size tells how often a clone was seen (once, few, many) or the class of an expanded clone, and some rows leave it out.

. TRBD2 TRBJ2-1 TRBV4-1 TGCGCCAGCAGCTTCATAGCGGGAGTTGATGATGAGCAGTTCTTC CASSFIAGVDDEQFF
. . TRBJ2-7 TRBV5-1 TGCGCCAGCAGCTTTAATCTCGACGAGCAGTACTTC CASSFNLDEQYF
. . TRBJ2-1 TRBV4-1 TGCGCCAGCAGCCAAGATCTGTGGTCTAGGAACAATGAGCAGTTCTTC CASSQDLWSRNNEQFF
. . TRBJ1-1 TRBV28 TGTGCCAGCAGGCCTCCGACAGGCTCGAACACTGAAGCTTTCTTT CASRPPTGSNTEAFF
. TRBD2 TRBJ2-3 TRBV6-6 TGTGCCAGCAGATTTCTAGCGGGGAGCACAGATACGCAGTATTTT CASRFLAGSTDTQYF
. TRBD1 TRBJ1-1 TRBV7-9 TGTGCCAGCAGCTTCCTCCGGACAGGACCGAACACTGAAGCTTTCTTT CASSFLRTGPNTEAFF
. . TRBJ2-1 TRBV5-1 TGCGCCAGCAGCCCCCGACCGGGACGTTACAATGAGCAGTTCTTC CASSPRPGRYNEQFF
once . TRBJ1-1 TRBV5-1 TGCGCCAGCAGCTTGGAGAAGGCGACTGAAGCTTTCTTT CASSLEKATEAFF
. . TRBJ2-1 TRBV7-9 TGTGCCAGCAGCTTAGGATACAATGAGCAGTTCTTC CASSLGYNEQFF
. . TRBJ1-3 TRBV7-8 TGTGCCAGCAGCTTAGAGGCGGGAAACTCTGGAAACACCATATATTTT CASSLEAGNSGNTIYF
. TRBD1 TRBJ2-7 TRBV5-8 TGTGCCAGCAGCACCGGGACAGGGAAGGTCTACGAGCAGTACTTC CASSTGTGKVYEQYF
. . TRBJ2-5 TRBV5-6 TGTGCCAGCAGCCTAACGGGGGGCGGAGAGACCCAGTACTTC CASSLTGGGETQYF
. . TRBJ2-5 TRBV6-6 TGTGCCAGCAGTTACCCAGAGACCCAGTACTTC CASSYPETQYF
. TRBD1 TRBJ1-1 TRBV2 TGTGCCAGCATCTCCGGGACAGCCTCCACTGAAGCTTTCTTT CASISGTASTEAFF
. . TRBJ1-2 TRBV6-5 TGTGCCAGCAGGACCCCTGGGGGGTACTATGGCTACACCTTC CASRTPGGYYGYTF
. . TRBJ1-2 TRBV6-6 TGTGCCAGCAGTTACGGGGAGGACTATGGCTACACCTTC CASSYGEDYGYTF
. TRBD1 TRBJ1-3 TRBV9 TGTGCCAGCAGCGCATGGGGGACAGCTGGAAACACCATATATTTT CASSAWGTAGNTIYF
. TRBD1 TRBJ2-7 TRBV7-2 TGTGCCAGCAGCCGTACCGGGACAGGGGACGAGCAGTACTTC CASSRTGTGDEQYF
few . TRBJ2-5 TRBV5-4 TGTGCCAGCAGCTTGGAGGGGTTTAGACAAGAGACCCAGTACTTC CASSLEGFRQETQYF
. . TRBJ2-7 TRBV28 TGTGCCAGCAGATGGCAGGGTTCCGAGCAGTACTTC CASRWQGSEQYF
. TRBD2 TRBJ2-5 TRBV6-6 TGTGCCAGCAGTTACTCTGGCGGGGGGGATAGAGAGACCCAGTACTTC CASSYSGGGDRETQYF
. TRBD2 TRBJ2-5 TRBV30 TGTGCCTGGAACGTAGCGGGAGGAAAAGAGACCCAGTACTTC CAWNVAGGKETQYF
. TRBD2 TRBJ2-5 TRBV5-1 TGCGCCAGCAGCTCCGGGACTAGCGGGAGGGGGGCCCAGTACTTC CASSSGTSGRGAQYF
. . TRBJ1-1 TRBV6-1 TGTGCCAGCAGTTTCGTGGGGGCATGGACTGAAGCTTTCTTT CASSFVGAWTEAFF
. TRBD1 TRBJ1-5 TRBV30 TGTGCCTGGAGTGAGACAGGGGATAATCAGCCCCAGCATTTT CAWSETGDNQPQHF
. . TRBJ2-7 TRBV18 TGTGCCAGCTCACCAGAGAACCCCTGGGGATCCTACGAGCAGTACTTC CASSPENPWGSYEQYF
. . TRBJ1-2 TRBV6-5 TGTGCCAGCAGTTACCGAGGGAGTGGCTACACCTTC CASSYRGSGYTF
once TRBD1 TRBJ1-2 TRBV10-3 TGTGCCATCAGTTTTTATCCGGGACAGTTAGTAACTAACTATGGCTACACCTTC CAISFYPGQLVTNYGYTF
. TRBD2 TRBJ2-7 TRBV19 TGTGCCAGTAGTATTGAGAGCGGGAGGAGAAACTACGAGCAGTACTTC CASSIESGRRNYEQYF
. . TRBJ1-4 TRBV10-3 TGTGCCATCAGTGACTCGACACTCTGGGGACTGTTTTTT CAISDSTLWGLFF
. . TRBJ1-1 TRBV11-2 TGTGCCAGCAGCTTAATCGCATTTCCTTCTGAAGCTTTCTTT CASSLIAFPSEAFF
. . TRBJ2-1 TRBV28 TGTGCCAGCAGTACCTCCTACGGGAAGAGCTCCTACAATGAGCAGTTCTTC CASSTSYGKSSYNEQFF
. . TRBJ2-2 TRBV4-3 TGCGCCAGCAGCCAAGGCCCAGGGGCGGAACCCGGGGAGCTGTTTTTT CASSQGPGAEPGELFF
. . TRBJ2-3 TRBV5-5 TGTGCCAGCAGCTTGATGACAGATACGCAGTATTTT CASSLMTDTQYF
. . TRBJ2-2 TRBV6-6 TGTGCCAGCCTCCTCCGGGTGCCCACCGGGGAGCTGTTTTTT CASLLRVPTGELFF
. . TRBJ1-1 TRBV15 TGTGCCACCAGCAGAGATCGGGGGAACACTGAAGCTTTCTTT CATSRDRGNTEAFF
. TRBD1 TRBJ1-2 TRBV18 TGTGCCAGCTCACCGGATGCAGGGGGGGTGAGTGGCTACACCTTC CASSPDAGGVSGYTF
. TRBD1 TRBJ1-6 TRBV4-3 TGCGCCAGCAGCCAGGACAGGGACTCACCCCTCCACTTT CASSQDRDSPLHF
. . TRBJ2-7 TRBV5-6 TGTGCCAGCACTCCCGCGGGACAAGCCTACGAGCAGTACTTC CASTPAGQAYEQYF
once . TRBJ1-5 TRBV19 TGTGCCAGTAGTCCATCGGGAGAGCGGGATCAGCCCCAGCATTTT CASSPSGERDQPQHF
. TRBD1 TRBJ1-2 TRBV2 TGTGCCAGCAGCGACAGGGCACCTGTAATCAGCTACACCTTC CASSDRAPVISYTF
. TRBD1 TRBJ2-5 TRBV5-1 TGCGCCAGCAGTAACGGACAGGGGGCATGGGAGACCCAGTACTTC CASSNGQGAWETQYF
. . TRBJ2-1 TRBV5-8 TGTGCCAGCAGCTTGGCCAGCATCAATGAGCAGTTCTTC CASSLASINEQFF
. . TRBJ1-2 TRBV7-9 TGTGCCAGCAGCTTATTGTACAAAGGCCATGGCTACACCTTC CASSLLYKGHGYTF
. TRBD2 TRBJ2-3 TRBV7-2 TGTGCCAGCAGCTCATGGGAGCGGGGGGGCCGCGATACGCAGTATTTT CASSSWERGGRDTQYF
. TRBD1 TRBJ2-7 TRBV19 TGTGCCAGTAGTATCAGTGGGACAGGGGTCTACGAGCAGTACTTC CASSISGTGVYEQYF